The 31 T cell receptor beta chains below all came from one sample that was sequenced in a study of blood T cell repertoires in COVID-19. The method was immunoSEQ multiplex PCR; TCRdb's version includes in-frame clones alone and lacks a portion of them. This table holds fewer than 500,000 clones, around 90% found once. The material sequenced was peripheral blood. The receptors here all came from a man younger than 30 with COVID-19, enrolled during active disease.

This clone was observed at least ten times. This rearrangement joins TRBV7-9 to TRBJ2-1; 8 bases agree with TRBD1. The CDR3 runs 12 residues. With V trimmed by 5 bases and J by 14 bases, 8 bases remained unmatched. The germline gives CDR1 SEHNR, CDR2 FQNEAQ (reference sequence). CDR3 loop: CASSPGGTGEFF. The CDR3, as DNA: TGTGCCAGCAGCCCCGGTGGGACAGGAGAGTTCTTC.

The rearrangement joins TRBV11-3 to TRBJ2-1; D is perhaps TRBD1 (5 bases). CDR3 length: 17 residues. Germline assignment: CDR1 SGHNT and CDR2 YENEEA. The V end was cut by 4 bases, the J end by 4 bases, with 20 bases between. The CDR3 here is CASSYSVQGVPYNEQFF. DNA of the CDR3: TGTGCCAGCAGCTACTCGGTCCAGGGCGTCCCTTACAATGAGCAGTTCTTC.

The chain has TRBV3-1 (or the pseudogene TRBV3-2) and TRBJ2-2; unclear D gene. CDR1 and CDR2 from the germline V gene are LGHDT and YNNKEL (reference sequence). V lost 1 base to trimming and J lost 7 bases, with 4 bases between them. The CDR3 length is 12 residues. In DNA, the CDR3 is TGTGCCAGCAGCCAAGGTATCGGGGAGCTGTTTTTT. The encoded protein is CASSQGIGELFF.

The V and J genes are TRBV5-1 and TRBJ1-3; no firm D call. The CDR3 extends over 15 amino acids. Germline CDR1 is SGHRS and CDR2 is YFSETQ. Deletions cut 4 bases from V and 8 bases from J, with 19 bases between. The CDR3 protein is CASSREGKAVDTIYF. The CDR3 coding sequence is TGCGCCAGCAGCCGGGAGGGTAAAGCGGTAGACACCATATATTTT.

The chain employs TRBV7-9 and TRBJ2-2; TRBD1 is a possible D gene (6 bases). The CDR3 totals 17 residues. V shed 2 bases and J shed 7 bases, with 20 bases lying between them. Germline CDR1 SEHNR, CDR2 FQNEAQ (reference sequence). DNA for the CDR3: TGTGCCAGCAGCTTACCCCCCGGAACAGGGCCGAGCGGGGAGCTGTTTTTT. This codes for CASSLPPGTGPSGELFF.

This clone was observed a few times. The rearrangement uses TRBV19 and TRBJ1-3; the match to TRBD1 covers 8 bases. Germline CDR1 is LNHDA and CDR2 is SQIVND (reference sequence). J was trimmed by 1 base and V by 6 bases; bases with no gene match: 5. The CDR3 is 15 amino acids. The CDR3 bases are TGTGCCAGTAGCCTCCGGGACAGGTCTGGAAACACCATATATTTT. Translated: CASSLRDRSGNTIYF.

This chain uses TRBV3-1 (or the pseudogene TRBV3-2) with TRBJ1-6; D not resolved. Trimming left V 11 bases short and J 7 bases short, with 15 bases between. CDR3 length: 13 amino acids. Germline assignment: CDR1 LGHDT and CDR2 YNNKEL (reference sequence). CDR3 protein: CAVRGPSNSPLHF. CDR3 coding DNA: TGTGCCGTACGAGGGCCTTCGAATTCACCCCTCCACTTT.

This clone was recorded a few times. This sequence joins TRBV5-1 and TRBJ1-2; TRBD1 might be the D (6 bases). Germline V CDR1 and CDR2: SGHRS, YFSETQ. The V end was cut by 0 bases, the J end by 3 bases, with 12 bases between. The CDR3 runs to 15 residues. CDR3 sequence (DNA): TGCGCCAGCAGCTTGGGTTTGGGGGCCGACTATGGCTACACCTTC. Translating it yields CASSLGLGADYGYTF.

This rearrangement joins TRBV2 to TRBJ2-2; 7 bases agree with TRBD1. The CDR3 contains 16 residues. CDR1 SNHLY and CDR2 FYNNEI come from the germline V gene. Trimming removed 5 bases from V and 4 bases from J; junction bases left unmatched: 10. CDR3 DNA sequence: TGTGCCAGCAGTAGCCGGGACAGAGTGGGCACCGGGGAGCTGTTTTTT. It translates to CASSSRDRVGTGELFF.

The chain is built from TRBV7-8 and TRBJ2-6; maybe TRBD2 (6 bases). Deletions cut 10 bases from V and 2 bases from J, with 12 bases between. The CDR3 has 14 residues. CDR1 is SGHVS, CDR2 FQNEAQ, per germline. The DNA for the CDR3 is TGTGCCACCTTCGGGGGTGCTGGGGCCAACGTCCTGACTTTC. Translated, it gives CATFGGAGANVLTF.

V usage is TRBV18 and J usage is TRBJ2-1, with D perhaps TRBD2 (6 bases). Trimming removed 1 base from V and 3 bases from J, with 10 bases in between. The CDR3 extends over 15 amino acids. The germline V gene encodes CDR1 KGHSH and CDR2 LQKENI. The CDR3 sequence: CASSPLGGDYNEQFF. For the CDR3, the DNA is TGTGCCAGCTCACCACTGGGCGGGGACTACAATGAGCAGTTCTTC.

This chain links TRBV25-1 with TRBJ1-1; tentatively, D is TRBD1 (5 bases). Germline V CDR1 and CDR2: MGHDK, SYGVNS. The CDR3 is made up of 13 amino acids. Trimming stripped 6 bases from V and 3 bases from J, with 11 bases between. The CDR3 reads CASSRDSYTEAFF. CDR3 sequence (DNA): TGTGCCAGCAGCCGGGACTCATACACTGAAGCTTTCTTT.

This sequence joins TRBV24-1 and TRBJ2-1; unclear D gene. The CDR3 contains 12 residues. Germline CDR1 is KGHDR and CDR2 is SFDVKD. The V gene lost 9 bases and the J gene lost 0 bases, with 5 bases spanning the gap. The CDR3 sequence: CATHNSYNEQFF. In DNA form, the CDR3 reads TGTGCCACCCACAACTCCTACAATGAGCAGTTCTTC.

V and J are TRBV19 and TRBJ1-5, with TRBD1 as a possible D gene (5 bases). CDR1 is LNHDA, CDR2 SQIVND, per germline (reference sequence). The CDR3 contains 14 residues. V gave up 2 bases and J gave up 7 bases, with 12 bases separating them. The CDR3 is CASSILGQRQPQHF. CDR3 in DNA: TGTGCCAGTAGTATATTGGGGCAACGGCAGCCCCAGCATTTT.

The chain employs TRBV19 and TRBJ1-2; weak D call: TRBD1 (6 bases). The V gene lost 10 bases and the J gene lost 8 bases, with 20 bases spanning the gap. CDR1 LNHDA and CDR2 SQIVND come from the germline V gene (reference sequence). The CDR3 totals 13 residues. In DNA, the CDR3 is TGTGCCACTGGAAACCCCAGGGGTTTCGGCTACACCTTC. Residues: CATGNPRGFGYTF.

The J gene is TRBJ1-2, the V gene TRBV7-9; tentative D call: TRBD1 (5 bases). V was shortened by 2 bases and J by 1 base, with 11 bases between the two germline ends. The CDR3 has 15 amino acids. Germline loops: CDR1 SEHNR, CDR2 FQNEAQ (reference sequence). DNA for the CDR3: TGTGCCAGCAGCTTATGGAGGGACTATAACTATGGCTACACCTTC. Translated: CASSLWRDYNYGYTF.

The chain is built from TRBV6-1 and TRBJ1-1, with 9 bases fitting TRBD1. This CDR3 has 15 amino acids. Germline-derived CDR1 and CDR2 are MNHNS and SASEGT. Losses at the gene ends were 2 bases for V and 4 bases for J; bases not matched to a gene: 5. CDR3 residues: CASSERTGGLTEAFF. DNA for the CDR3: TGTGCCAGCAGTGAACGCACAGGGGGCCTCACTGAAGCTTTCTTT.

The chain links TRBV24-1 to TRBJ1-1; D unresolved. Trimming took off 2 bases at V and 11 bases at J, with 5 bases between the two ends. The CDR3 spans 10 residues. Germline CDR1 KGHDR, CDR2 SFDVKD. The CDR3 reads CATSDCAAFF. In DNA, the CDR3 is TGTGCCACCAGTGATTGCGCGGCTTTCTTT.

The chain recombines TRBV25-1 with TRBJ2-3, with 10 bases fitting TRBD2. Germline V gene data show CDR1 as MGHDK and CDR2 as SYGVNS. This CDR3 is built from 16 residues. V lost 4 bases and J lost 7; bases outside the gene matches: 11. The CDR3 is CASSAPTSGKRNTQYF. The DNA for the CDR3 is TGTGCCAGCAGTGCCCCTACTAGCGGGAAACGAAATACGCAGTATTTT. Together with reference TRBV25-1 and TRBJ2-3, the CDR3 gives the full variable domain: EADIYQTPRYLVIGTGKKITLECSQTMGHDKMYWYQQDPGMELHLIHYSYGVNSTEKGDLSSESTVSRIRTEHFPLTLESARPSHTSQYLCASSAPTSGKRNTQYFGPGTRLTVL.

This clone has just one count. The rearrangement uses TRBV5-1 and TRBJ1-2; TRBD1 matches at 9 bases. The length of the CDR3 is 14 residues. Trimming took 2 bases from V and 8 from J; bases not matched to a gene: 7. CDR1 is SGHRS, CDR2 YFSETQ, per germline. The DNA of the CDR3 is TGCGCCAGCAGCTTCGGGACAGGGTCAGTCGGCTACACCTTC. Translating it yields CASSFGTGSVGYTF.

The V and J genes are TRBV19 and TRBJ2-3, with no clear D. The germline V gene encodes CDR1 LNHDA and CDR2 SQIVND (reference sequence). This CDR3 contains 15 residues. V gave up 1 base and J gave up 0 bases, with 8 bases separating them. For the CDR3, the DNA is TGTGCCAGTAGTATAGCTTTTTCTAGCACAGATACGCAGTATTTT. It yields the protein CASSIAFSSTDTQYF.

The V gene is TRBV5-5, the J gene TRBJ1-5; D remains ambiguous. The CDR3 sequence is 13 residues long. Germline V gives CDR1 SGHKS, CDR2 YYEKEE (reference sequence). Trimming took off 0 bases at V and 4 bases at J, with 5 bases between the two ends. CDR3 bases: TGTGCCAGCAGCTTGGCGGGGAATCAGCCCCAGCATTTT. This encodes CASSLAGNQPQHF.

The chain has TRBV6-5 and TRBJ2-4, with D tentatively TRBD2 (6 bases). Between the trimmed V and J ends, which lost 4 bases and 9 bases, there was a span of 16 bases. The CDR3 runs to 14 residues. Germline CDR1 is MNHEY and CDR2 is SVGAGI. This CDR3 is CASSSGPGGTIQYF. The CDR3 DNA reads as TGTGCCAGCAGTTCCGGACCCGGAGGGACCATTCAGTACTTC.

The CDR3, as DNA: TGTGCCAGCAGTGATCCTAGCGGCCAAGAGACCCAGTACTTC. Residues: CASSDPSGQETQYF. V gene TRBV2 combines with J gene TRBJ2-5; 7 bases line up with TRBD2. The CDR3 is 14 amino acids. Germline values: CDR1 SNHLY, CDR2 FYNNEI. The trim removed 3 bases at V and 1 base at J, leaving 2 bases unmatched. Looking up the rest from reference TRBV2 and TRBJ2-5 gives the full variable domain: EPEVTQTPSHQVTQMGQEVILRCVPISNHLYFYWYRQILGQKVEFLVSFYNNEISEKSEIFDDQFSVERPDGSNFTLKIRSTKLEDSAMYFCASSDPSGQETQYFGPGTRLLVL.

This CDR3 is CASSESQDTDTQYF. In DNA form, the CDR3 reads TGTGCCAGCAGTGAAAGTCAGGACACAGATACGCAGTATTTT. The genes are TRBV6-1 and TRBJ2-3; D gene uncertain. CDR3 length equals 14 residues. Germline V gene data show CDR1 as MNHNS and CDR2 as SASEGT. Trimming stripped 2 bases from V and 2 bases from J, with 8 bases between.

In DNA form, the CDR3 reads TGTGCCATCAGTCAACTAGCGGGGGGTTCCTACGAGCAGTACTTC. Translating it yields CAISQLAGGSYEQYF. The chain links TRBV10-3 to TRBJ2-7; 12 nucleotides match TRBD2. Looked up from germline, CDR1 is ENHRY and CDR2 is SYGVKD. J lost 1 base, V lost 5 bases, and 3 bases had no gene match. There are 15 residues in the CDR3.

The genes are TRBV6-5 and TRBJ2-1; tentative D call: TRBD2 (6 bases). V lost 7 bases and J 10 bases, leaving 17 bases between the germline ends. CDR3 length: 13 amino acids. Looked up from germline, CDR1 is MNHEY and CDR2 is SVGAGI. The CDR3 coding sequence is TGTGCCAGCAACCCGGGACTCCTCCTGGAGCAGTTCTTC. Protein sequence: CASNPGLLLEQFF.

CDR3 sequence (DNA): TGTGCCAGTAGTACCCGGCTAGCGGGAGGGAAGAACAATGAGCAGTTCTTC. Translating gives CASSTRLAGGKNNEQFF. J is TRBJ2-1 and V is TRBV19; 12 positions agree with TRBD2. J lost 5 bases, V lost 4 bases, and 9 bases had no gene match. CDR1 and CDR2 (germline): LNHDA, SQIVND (reference sequence). The CDR3 has 17 residues.

This chain connects TRBV11-1 to TRBJ2-5; 9 bases agree with TRBD2. V trimming: 5 bases; J trimming: 5 bases; junction bases outside the gene matches: 3. The CDR3 is 13 amino acids. Germline V gives CDR1 SGHAT, CDR2 FQDESV (reference sequence). The CDR3 region has the DNA TGTGCCAGCAGCCGGAGCGGGGGGGAGACCCAGTACTTC. This translates into CASSRSGGETQYF.

The J gene is TRBJ1-4, the V gene TRBV4-1; D is perhaps TRBD1 (5 bases). The CDR3 is 16 residues long. Deletions cut 4 bases from V and 4 bases from J, with 16 bases between. Germline V lookup: CDR1 MGHRA, CDR2 YSYEKL. CDR3 nucleotides: TGCGCCAGCAGCCTTTATCCAAGGGGCCGTAATGAAAAACTGTTTTTT. Translated, it gives CASSLYPRGRNEKLFF.

The rearrangement uses TRBV29-1 and TRBJ1-1; D unclear. The CDR3 is 12 residues long. Germline CDR1 is SQVTM and CDR2 is ANQGSEA. The V and J ends lost 3 bases and 8 bases respectively, with 13 bases between them. The DNA for the CDR3 is TGCAGCGTTGAGTCAGGCCCCCCGGAAGCTTTCTTT. It encodes CSVESGPPEAFF.